Below are 13 T cell receptor beta chains sequenced from a single sample in a study of blood T cell dynamics during melanoma immunotherapy. Profiling relied on immunoSEQ multiplex PCR, and the TCRdb table lists in-frame clones only, not all of them. The sample has 17,000 or so clones; about 80% are singletons. The time point denotes: pre-treatment baseline. Here the sequenced sample was blood, taken from a patient treated with checkpoint blockade. These receptors were taken from a human donor with melanoma.

Only one count was recorded for this clone. J is TRBJ2-7 and V is TRBV27; D is ambiguous. The CDR3 runs 13 residues. CDR1 is MNHEY, CDR2 SMNVEV, per germline (reference sequence). Deletions cut 8 bases from V and 0 bases from J, with 11 bases between. The CDR3 is CASGRRASYEQYF. The CDR3, as DNA: TGTGCCAGCGGCCGTCGGGCCTCCTACGAGCAGTACTTC.

V gene TRBV7-3 combines with J gene TRBJ2-3, with 7 bases lining up with TRBD1. J lost 5 bases, V lost 3 bases, and 2 bases had no gene match. Looked up from germline, CDR1 is SGHTA and CDR2 is FQGTGA. This CDR3 contains 13 residues. The CDR3 loop is CASSFSGGDTQYF. The CDR3 DNA follows: TGTGCCAGCAGCTTTTCAGGGGGAGATACGCAGTATTTT. Based on the CDR3 plus reference TRBV7-3 and TRBJ2-3, the full variable domain is GAGVSQTPSNKVTEKGKYVELRCDPISGHTALYWYRQSLGQGPEFLIYFQGTGAADDSGLPNDRFFAVRPEGSVSTLKIQRTERGDSAVYLCASSFSGGDTQYFGPGTRLTVL.

This clone has only a few counts. V usage is TRBV7-9 and J usage is TRBJ2-3; no reliable D call. This CDR3 region has 14 residues. Trimming removed 5 bases at V and 0 bases at J, with 9 bases between. Germline V lookup: CDR1 SEHNR, CDR2 FQNEAQ (reference sequence). The CDR3 region has the DNA TGTGCCAGCAGCCCCCCCCCTAGCACAGATACGCAGTATTTT. Protein sequence: CASSPPPSTDTQYF. Full variable domain (remainder filled in from reference TRBV7-9 and TRBJ2-3): DTGVSQNPRHKITKRGQNVTFRCDPISEHNRLYWYRQTLGQGPEFLTYFQNEAQLEKSRLLSDRFSAERPKGSFSTLEIQRTEQGDSAMYLCASSPPPSTDTQYFGPGTRLTVL.

The chain is built from TRBV27 and TRBJ1-2; the match to TRBD1 covers 10 bases. This CDR3 has 16 amino acids. V trimming: 5 bases; J trimming: 4 bases; junction bases outside the gene matches: 10. The germline V gene has CDR1 MNHEY and CDR2 SMNVEV (reference sequence). This chain's CDR3 is CASSADRGQVPYGYTF. Here the CDR3 DNA reads TGTGCCAGCAGTGCCGACAGGGGGCAGGTCCCCTATGGCTACACCTTC.

V and J are TRBV19 and TRBJ2-7; TRBD2 aligns across 7 bases. The CDR3 loop spans 15 amino acids. The germline CDR1 and CDR2 sequences are LNHDA and SQIVND (reference sequence). Trimming removed 6 bases from V and 0 bases from J; junction bases left unmatched: 8. This CDR3 is CASSIVGRYSYEQYF. CDR3 coding DNA: TGTGCCAGTAGCATCGTCGGGAGGTACTCCTACGAGCAGTACTTC.

V and J are TRBV7-3 and TRBJ2-1, with 8 bases identical to TRBD1. This CDR3 region has 16 residues. Looked up from germline, CDR1 is SGHTA and CDR2 is FQGTGA. After removal of 5 bases from V and 5 bases from J, the junction contained 11 bases not matched to a gene. The CDR3 loop reads CASSHPGGGTNNEQFF. CDR3 nucleotide sequence: TGTGCCAGCAGCCACCCAGGGGGCGGGACAAACAATGAGCAGTTCTTC.

The genes are TRBV6-6 and TRBJ2-1, with a weak D call TRBD2 (6 bases). The CDR3 sequence is 15 residues long. CDR1 and CDR2 from the germline V gene are MNHNY and SVGAGI (reference sequence). Deletions cut 4 bases from V and 3 bases from J, with 13 bases between. CDR3 in amino acids: CASSLQRAVYNEQFF. CDR3 bases: TGTGCCAGCAGTTTACAGCGGGCCGTCTACAATGAGCAGTTCTTC.

The chain combines TRBV28 with TRBJ1-2; D is uncertain. The V end was cut by 8 bases, the J end by 3 bases, with 13 bases between. CDR3 size: 13 residues. Germline V gives CDR1 MDHEN, CDR2 SYDVKM. The CDR3 loop reads CASGDQAYYGYTF. DNA for the CDR3: TGTGCCAGCGGGGATCAGGCATACTATGGCTACACCTTC.

This clone was detected only once. V and J are TRBV2 and TRBJ2-5; TRBD2 matches at 11 bases. Germline CDR1 is SNHLY and CDR2 is FYNNEI. Germline trimming cut 10 bases from V and 5 bases from J; bases unmatched to any gene: 12. The CDR3 covers 15 residues. The CDR3 region is CANNLAGGNTETQYF. Here the CDR3 DNA reads TGTGCCAACAATTTAGCGGGAGGGAATACTGAGACCCAGTACTTC.

In nucleotides, the CDR3 is TGTGCCATAGACTCCGGGACAGGCTCCTACGAGCAGTACTTC. It is translated as CAIDSGTGSYEQYF. The chain has TRBV10-3 and TRBJ2-7; 8 bases line up with TRBD1. The CDR3 is made up of 14 amino acids. J was trimmed by 0 bases and V by 9 bases; bases with no gene match: 7. Germline loops: CDR1 ENHRY, CDR2 SYGVKD.

V usage is TRBV7-6 and J usage is TRBJ2-7; 7 bases match TRBD1. V trimming: 3 bases; J trimming: 2 bases; junction bases outside the gene matches: 1. Germline CDR1 and CDR2: SGHVS and FNYEAQ. This CDR3 is 13 amino acids long. The CDR3 DNA is TGTGCCAGCAGCTTCGGGACAGCCTACGAGCAGTACTTC. This translates into CASSFGTAYEQYF.

The chain employs TRBV7-9 and TRBJ2-7; 7 nucleotides line up with TRBD2. CDR3 length: 15 amino acids. Germline V gene sequence: CDR1 SEHNR, CDR2 FQNEAQ (reference sequence). Losses at the gene ends were 2 bases for V and 0 bases for J; bases not matched to a gene: 4. The CDR3 region is CASSLPLASSYEQYF. The CDR3 nucleotides read TGTGCCAGCAGCTTACCACTAGCGAGCTCCTACGAGCAGTACTTC.

The rearrangement uses TRBV5-1 and TRBJ2-3; D remains ambiguous. The germline gives CDR1 SGHRS, CDR2 YFSETQ. The CDR3 contains 15 residues. Trimming pared 0 bases from V and 6 bases from J, leaving 14 bases between. The CDR3 is CASSLGQLGWDTQYF. CDR3 coding DNA: TGCGCCAGCAGCTTGGGGCAGCTTGGGTGGGATACGCAGTATTTT.